This T cell receptor beta chain was obtained from a study of cytomegalovirus exposure and HLA in healthy donors. This CDR3 comprises 14 residues. Germline-derived CDR1 and CDR2 are SGHRS and YFSETQ. V lost 3 bases and J lost 9; bases outside the gene matches: 6. Vbeta (60) and Jbeta (13) primers were used in the PCR. The table came from immunoSEQ multiplex PCR; TCRdb's copy has only in-frame clones and leaves some out. The sample records around 120,000 clones, 60% to 85% being singletons. This TCR derives from a female donor in good health and CMV-seropositive. The sample taken for sequencing was PBMCs. This sequence joins TRBV5-1 and TRBJ2-7; 13 bases are shared with TRBD2. Here the CDR3 reads CASSSGLAGSGQYF. The CDR3 coding sequence is TGCGCCAGCAGCTCGGGACTAGCGGGATCGGGGCAGTACTTC.